The following is a T cell receptor (beta chain) sequence with its context. Its target is not known. The V gene's germline CDR1 is SEHNR and CDR2 FQNEAQ (reference sequence). With V trimmed by 2 bases and J by 2 bases, 7 bases remained unmatched. This CDR3 spans 16 amino acids. This entry is derived from a study of shared clonotypes between healthy human individuals. Study-level points and caveats: Investigators expected sequencing depth to affect clonotype sharing among donors.

Per the study methods: Junction-only sequences without quality scores came from ImmunoSEQ, so filtering differed. Method: immunoSEQ multiplex PCR; TCRdb's copy keeps in-frame clones and lacks some. That table furnishes V, J and clone size, whereas the DNA furnished D and trimming. This sample yields over 2 million clones, of which roughly 96% are seen a single time; under 0.15% belongs to the top ten. From CD4+ cells came CD45RA+ naive and CD45RA-negative memory subsets. Sequencing was done on a sample of naive CD4+ T cells sorted from blood. The sample's subset: CD45RA+ positively selected. The receptor was isolated from a young man in good health. This chain joins TRBV7-9 and TRBJ2-7; the match to TRBD2 covers 9 bases. CDR3: CASSLPTSGGPYEQYF. CDR3 nucleotide sequence: TGTGCCAGCAGCTTACCGACTAGCGGAGGTCCCTACGAGCAGTACTTC.